The 20 T cell receptor beta chains below come from one sample, sequenced in a study of T-cell reconstitution after alpha-beta-depleted transplantation in children. Unique molecular identifiers were used in preparing the TCRbeta library. TCRdb reprocessed the PCR reads via MiXCR and lists one record per CDR3 protein. There are 330,000 or so distinct CDR3 sequences in the sample; approximately 10% occur only once, and roughly 2.5% lies in the top ten. The sample consisted of PBMCs from the stem cell graft donor, taken from the stem cell graft. The origin of the receptors is a human donor who donated a stem cell graft to a child with acute lymphoblastic leukemia.

This clonotype was detected only a few times. The chain is built from TRBV7-8 and TRBJ2-7; D may be TRBD1 (6 bases). The CDR3 is 16 amino acids. CDR1 SGHVS and CDR2 FQNEAQ come from the germline V gene. Trimming took 0 bases from V and 6 from J, leaving 18 bases between them. CDR3 in amino acids: CASSLAGALIISEQYF. As DNA, the CDR3 is TGTGCCAGCAGCTTAGCGGGGGCCCTAATAATCTCCGAGCAGTACTTC.

The chain combines TRBV5-1 with TRBJ2-2, with 7 bases matching TRBD1. Germline V gives CDR1 SGHRS, CDR2 YFSETQ. The V and J ends lost 4 bases and 6 bases, in that order; junction bases with no gene match: 6. This CDR3 spans 14 amino acids. Here the CDR3 reads CASSSDTGAGELFF. In nucleotides, the CDR3 is TGCGCCAGCAGCAGCGACACAGGGGCCGGGGAGCTGTTTTTT. The full variable domain, with the rest looked up from reference TRBV5-1 and TRBJ2-2, is KAGVTQTPRYLIKTRGQQVTLSCSPISGHRSVSWYQQTPGQGLQFLFEYFSETQRNKGNFPGRFSGRQFSNSRSEMNVSTLELGDSALYLCASSSDTGAGELFFGEGSRLTVL.

This clonotype was detected many times. The genes are TRBV5-1 and TRBJ2-5, with a weak D call TRBD2 (5 bases). This CDR3 region has 14 residues. V dropped 4 bases and J dropped 0 bases, with 10 bases sitting between them. Germline assignment: CDR1 SGHRS and CDR2 YFSETQ. This CDR3 is CASSRLSYQETQYF. CDR3 sequence (DNA): TGCGCCAGCAGCCGACTATCTTACCAAGAGACCCAGTACTTC.

This clonotype occurred a few times. The chain has TRBV7-9 and TRBJ2-3; TRBD2 matches at 13 bases. The V gene's germline CDR1 is SEHNR and CDR2 FQNEAQ (reference sequence). The V and J ends lost 8 bases and 1 base, in that order; junction bases with no gene match: 6. CDR3 length: 16 amino acids. This chain's CDR3 is CASGRTSGSGTDTQYF. The CDR3 nucleotides read TGTGCCAGCGGACGGACTAGCGGGAGTGGCACAGATACGCAGTATTTT.

The J gene is TRBJ2-1, the V gene TRBV20-1, with D tentatively TRBD2 (6 bases). V lost 0 bases and J 7 bases, leaving 13 bases between the germline ends. Looked up from germline, CDR1 is DFQATT and CDR2 is SNEGSKA (reference sequence). CDR3 length: 14 amino acids. Written as DNA, the CDR3 is TGCAGTGCTAGAGAGGGGGGAGTTTGGAATGAGCAGTTCTTC. It encodes CSAREGGVWNEQFF.

The chain recombines TRBV4-1 with TRBJ2-7, with 10 bases that match TRBD2. Germline values: CDR1 MGHRA, CDR2 YSYEKL. This CDR3 spans 15 amino acids. Trimming at V came to 1 base and at J to 1 base, leaving 1 base not matched to a gene. The CDR3 loop is CASSQVGLASYEQYF. DNA of the CDR3: TGCGCCAGCAGCCAAGTGGGACTAGCGTCCTACGAGCAGTACTTC.

This sequence joins TRBV4-1 and TRBJ2-2; 8 bases map to TRBD2. The CDR3 sequence is 15 residues long. Germline loops: CDR1 MGHRA, CDR2 YSYEKL. Germline trimming cut 2 bases from V and 3 bases from J; bases unmatched to any gene: 2. This CDR3 is CASSQSAGDTGELFF. In DNA, the CDR3 is TGCGCCAGCAGCCAATCAGCGGGAGACACCGGGGAGCTGTTTTTT.

The chain recombines TRBV7-2 with TRBJ1-1, with 8 bases that match TRBD1. Per germline, CDR1 SGHTA and CDR2 FQGNSA. The CDR3 contains 15 residues. With V trimmed by 4 bases and J by 4 bases, 8 bases remained unmatched. CDR3 sequence: CASSSRTGTPTEAFF. CDR3 DNA sequence: TGTGCCAGCAGCTCTCGGACAGGGACCCCCACTGAAGCTTTCTTT.

This sequence joins TRBV29-1 and TRBJ2-6, with D unclear. Germline values: CDR1 SQVTM, CDR2 ANQGSEA. The V end lost 5 bases, the J end lost 4 bases, and 18 bases lay between the germline ends. This CDR3 comprises 16 residues. The CDR3 nucleotides are TGCAGCGTTCTCCTTTCTGAGGCTTCCGGGGCCAACGTCCTGACTTTC. Encoded protein: CSVLLSEASGANVLTF.

This clonotype has a count of ten or more. The chain is built from TRBV19 and TRBJ2-1; D unclear. In germline, CDR1 is LNHDA, CDR2 SQIVND (reference sequence). The ends were cut back, 3 bases at V and 0 bases at J, with 6 bases in the middle. CDR3 size: 14 residues. The CDR3 nucleotides are TGTGCCAGTAGTATCAGTAGCTCCTACAATGAGCAGTTCTTC. It yields the protein CASSISSSYNEQFF. Full variable domain (rest looked up from reference TRBV19 and TRBJ2-1): DGGITQSPKYLFRKEGQNVTLSCEQNLNHDAMYWYRQDPGQGLRLIYYSQIVNDFQKGDIAEGYSVSREKKESFPLTVTSAQKNPTAFYLCASSISSSYNEQFFGPGTRLTVL.

The sample holds a few counts of this clonotype. The rearrangement links TRBV6-5 to TRBJ1-6; no firm D call. The CDR3 covers 15 residues. With 2 bases removed from V and 3 bases from J, the gap between germline ends came to 8 bases. Germline values: CDR1 MNHEY, CDR2 SVGAGI. The CDR3 spells CASSYEEGYNSPLHF. Here the CDR3 DNA reads TGTGCCAGCAGTTACGAAGAGGGCTATAATTCACCCCTCCACTTT.

The rearrangement uses TRBV11-1 and TRBJ2-7; 13 bases line up with TRBD2. Germline V lookup: CDR1 SGHAT, CDR2 FQDESV (reference sequence). The CDR3 is made up of 19 amino acids. The V gene end was trimmed by 5 bases and the J gene end by 4 bases; junction bases not matched to a gene: 17. For the CDR3, the DNA is TGTGCCAGCAGCCGACTCGCCGGGACTAGCGGGAAGGTGGGGTACGAGCAGTACTTC. Its protein product is CASSRLAGTSGKVGYEQYF. The entire variable domain, with the rest obtained from reference TRBV11-1 and TRBJ2-7, is as follows: EAEVAQSPRYKITEKSQAVAFWCDPISGHATLYWYRQILGQGPELLVQFQDESVVDDSQLPKDRFSAERLKGVDSTLKIQPAELGDSAMYLCASSRLAGTSGKVGYEQYFGPGTRLTVT.

The chain carries TRBV14 and TRBJ1-2; D is ambiguous. V gave up 0 bases and J gave up 8 bases, with 7 bases separating them. The V gene's germline CDR1 is SGHDN and CDR2 FVKESK. The CDR3 runs to 12 residues. CDR3 nucleotide sequence: TGTGCCAGCAGCCAAGAACACGGGGGCTACACCTTC. Amino acids: CASSQEHGGYTF.

Only a few counts were recorded for this clonotype. V is TRBV20-1 and J is TRBJ2-7; D assignment may be TRBD1 or TRBD2 (5 bases each). V lost 5 bases, J lost 4 bases, and 18 bases lay in between. The CDR3 extends over 14 amino acids. Per germline, CDR1 DFQATT and CDR2 SNEGSKA (reference sequence). DNA of the CDR3: TGCAGTGCTGCACCGGGACGGATGATATACGAGCAGTACTTC. Translated: CSAAPGRMIYEQYF.

This clonotype has at least ten counts. The chain is built from TRBV20-1 and TRBJ2-4; 8 bases are shared with TRBD1. J lost 3 bases, V lost 6 bases, and 4 bases had no gene match. The CDR3 has 13 amino acids. Germline V lookup: CDR1 DFQATT, CDR2 SNEGSKA (reference sequence). CDR3 sequence reads: CSATGVGKNIQYF. CDR3 sequence (DNA): TGCAGTGCGACAGGGGTGGGCAAAAACATTCAGTACTTC.

V is TRBV4-1 and J is TRBJ2-2; D may be TRBD2 (5 bases). The V end lost 1 base, the J end lost 7 bases, and 16 bases lay between the germline ends. Looked up from germline, CDR1 is MGHRA and CDR2 is YSYEKL. The CDR3 is 16 residues long. In nucleotides, the CDR3 is TGCGCCAGCAGCCAAGTCGCCGGGATCTCAGTCGGGGAGCTGTTTTTT. It translates to CASSQVAGISVGELFF.

This clonotype was found a few times. The chain is built from TRBV12-3 or TRBV12-4 and TRBJ1-2, with a possible D match to TRBD1 (5 bases). The CDR3 covers 12 residues. Trimming took 10 bases from V and 4 from J, leaving 13 bases between them. The DNA of the CDR3 is TGTGCCAACCAAGACAGAAGCTATGGCTACACCTTC. It translates to CANQDRSYGYTF.

This clonotype was detected many times. The CDR3 sequence is CASSLGLAGSFGETQYF. As DNA, the CDR3 is TGTGCCAGCAGTCTGGGACTAGCGGGGAGCTTTGGGGAGACCCAGTACTTC. The J gene is TRBJ2-5, the V gene TRBV25-1, with 13 bases identical to TRBD2. The germline CDR1 and CDR2 sequences are MGHDK and SYGVNS. With V trimmed by 5 bases and J by 5 bases, 11 bases remained unmatched. This CDR3 has 17 residues. Variable domain in full (rest from reference TRBV25-1 and TRBJ2-5): EADIYQTPRYLVIGTGKKITLECSQTMGHDKMYWYQQDPGMELHLIHYSYGVNSTEKGDLSSESTVSRIRTEHFPLTLESARPSHTSQYLCASSLGLAGSFGETQYFGPGTRLLVL.

This clonotype was counted many times. This chain uses TRBV6-2 or TRBV6-3 with TRBJ2-7; no clear D gene. V shed 6 bases and J shed 0 bases, with 6 bases lying between them. Germline V CDR1 and CDR2: MNHEY, SVGEGT. The CDR3 length is 12 residues. The CDR3 coding sequence is TGTGCCAGCAGGGGCGGCTCCTACGAGCAGTACTTC. Translating it yields CASRGGSYEQYF.

The rearrangement joins TRBV7-9 to TRBJ1-1, with 7 bases aligning to TRBD1. The V and J ends lost 5 bases and 0 bases, in that order; junction bases with no gene match: 6. This CDR3 is built from 15 residues. Germline V CDR1 and CDR2: SEHNR, FQNEAQ (reference sequence). The CDR3 DNA reads TGTGCCAGCAGCCCATCTCAGGGGGTGAACACTGAAGCTTTCTTT. It specifies CASSPSQGVNTEAFF.